Below are 17 T cell receptor beta chains sequenced from a single sample in a study of blood T cells in healthy people across ages. A J-beta primer mix and a sample-barcoded 5' primer were used in a second PCR of roughly 6 to 12 cycles. TCRdb used MiXCR to reprocess the 5' RACE reads, holding one entry per CDR3 protein. The sample contains roughly 800,000 distinct CDR3 sequences, roughly 64% of which appear only once. The sample was blood. The receptor set was obtained from a man aged 25-45 years in good health.

This clonotype was counted only a few times. This chain uses TRBV29-1 with TRBJ2-4; D tentatively fits TRBD1 or TRBD2 (5 bases each). The CDR3 extends over 14 amino acids. V was cut by 2 bases and J by 5 bases, with 13 bases left in between. Germline CDR1 and CDR2: SQVTM and ANQGSEA. The DNA of the CDR3 is TGCAGCGTTGAACGACGGGGCAGAGAAAACATTCAGTACTTC. This encodes CSVERRGRENIQYF.

The chain joins TRBV18 to TRBJ1-2, with unresolved D. Trimming pared 3 bases from V and 2 bases from J, leaving 13 bases between. CDR1 and CDR2 (germline): KGHSH, LQKENI. The CDR3 is made up of 15 amino acids. CDR3 DNA sequence: TGTGCCAGCTCACCCTTCAGCGCCGGAAACTATGGCTACACCTTC. This sequence encodes CASSPFSAGNYGYTF.

The chain carries TRBV12-3 or TRBV12-4 and TRBJ2-5; D call uncertain. Trimming stripped 3 bases from V and 1 base from J, with 6 bases between. The CDR3 is 13 residues long. The CDR3 bases are TGTGCCAGCAGTTTTGTCGGCCAAGAGACCCAGTACTTC. Translated, it gives CASSFVGQETQYF.

V usage is TRBV7-2 and J usage is TRBJ1-3; tentative D call: TRBD1 (5 bases). Germline V gene data show CDR1 as SGHTA and CDR2 as FQGNSA. The CDR3 is 15 amino acids. Deletions cut 5 bases from V and 3 bases from J, with 14 bases between. The CDR3 sequence: CASSTYTGGGNTIYF. The CDR3 DNA is TGTGCCAGCAGCACCTACACGGGGGGTGGAAACACCATATATTTT.

The rearrangement joins TRBV6-6 to TRBJ2-7, with a tentative D call TRBD1 (5 bases). V was shortened by 0 bases and J by 0 bases, with 9 bases between the two germline ends. The CDR3 consists of 15 residues. CDR1 and CDR2 (germline): MNHNY, SVGAGI (reference sequence). CDR3 in amino acids: CASSYSMGPSYEQYF. The CDR3 coding sequence is TGTGCCAGCAGTTACTCGATGGGGCCCTCCTACGAGCAGTACTTC.

In regard to this clonotype: The conserved closing phenylalanine or tryptophan is absent in this CDR3, likely reflecting a read error. The gene calls are TRBV5-6 and TRBJ2-6; TRBD2 might be the D (5 bases). Trimming took off 4 bases at V and 4 bases at J, with 12 bases between the two ends. The CDR3 length is 15 residues. CDR1 is SGHDT, CDR2 YYEEEE, per germline. Written as DNA, the CDR3 is TGTGCCAGCAGCAGGGCGGGTTCAGGGGCCAACGTCCTGACTTTA. Its translation: CASSRAGSGANVLTL.

V gene TRBV4-2 combines with J gene TRBJ2-7, with D perhaps TRBD1 (6 bases). V was trimmed by 0 bases and J by 2 bases, leaving 11 bases between them. The CDR3 sequence is 15 residues long. Looked up from germline, CDR1 is LGHNA and CDR2 is YNFKEQ. The CDR3 region is CASSQDQGITYEQYF. In DNA, the CDR3 is TGTGCCAGCAGCCAAGATCAGGGGATCACCTACGAGCAGTACTTC.

The rearrangement uses TRBV20-1 and TRBJ2-7; 10 bases agree with TRBD2. V lost 0 bases to trimming and J lost 2 bases; unmatched junction nucleotides: 4. The CDR3 runs 15 residues. From germline, CDR1 is DFQATT and CDR2 SNEGSKA (reference sequence). The CDR3 spells CSARDRAGGPYEQYF. The CDR3, as DNA: TGCAGTGCTAGAGATCGAGCGGGAGGGCCCTACGAGCAGTACTTC.

In its sample, this clonotype was seen once. The chain is built from TRBV10-1 and TRBJ1-1; D unresolved. With 4 bases removed from V and 8 bases from J, the gap between germline ends came to 14 bases. The CDR3 covers 13 residues. Germline values: CDR1 WNHNN, CDR2 SYGVQD (reference sequence). Here the CDR3 DNA reads TGCGCCAGCAGTGGGAACGGGTTATCCGAAGCTTTCTTT. This gives the protein CASSGNGLSEAFF.

The chain couples TRBV7-2 to TRBJ2-3, with a tentative D call TRBD2 (6 bases). The CDR3 contains 16 residues. Trimming left V 1 base short and J 2 bases short, with 13 bases between. Germline CDR1 is SGHTA and CDR2 is FQGNSA. The CDR3: CASSLGFAGITDTQYF. The CDR3 DNA is TGTGCCAGCAGCTTAGGGTTTGCGGGAATCACAGATACGCAGTATTTT.

The rearrangement uses TRBV6-6 and TRBJ2-5; TRBD1 aligns across 7 bases. V lost 6 bases to trimming and J lost 9 bases; unmatched junction nucleotides: 19. Germline values: CDR1 MNHNY, CDR2 SVGAGI (reference sequence). There are 16 residues in the CDR3. The CDR3 sequence is CASSPRQGMRRGAQYF. Written as DNA, the CDR3 is TGTGCCAGCAGCCCGAGACAGGGAATGAGACGAGGGGCCCAGTACTTC.

This chain connects TRBV5-6 to TRBJ2-4; D may be TRBD1 (7 bases). V was pared by 0 bases and J by 13 bases, with 23 bases between. This CDR3 comprises 16 residues. Germline CDR1 SGHDT, CDR2 YYEEEE. CDR3 protein: CASSLGDWTGPREQYF. DNA of the CDR3: TGTGCCAGCAGCTTGGGGGACTGGACAGGTCCTAGGGAGCAGTACTTC.

This clonotype has just a few counts. The rearrangement joins TRBV6-5 to TRBJ2-5, with D perhaps being TRBD1 or TRBD2 (5 bases each). The germline V and J ends were trimmed by 0 bases and 4 bases, with 9 bases remaining between them. The germline gives CDR1 MNHEY, CDR2 SVGAGI. CDR3 length: 14 residues. CDR3 in amino acids: CASSYSPGRETQYF. CDR3 DNA: TGTGCCAGCAGTTACTCGCCAGGGAGAGAGACCCAGTACTTC.

V usage is TRBV10-3 and J usage is TRBJ2-7, with D tentatively TRBD2 (6 bases). CDR1 is ENHRY and CDR2 is SYGVKD in the germline V gene. This CDR3 has 15 amino acids. Trimming removed 2 bases at V and 1 base at J, with 12 bases between. The CDR3 nucleotides read TGTGCCATCAGTGAGACCACGACTAGATCCTACGAGCAGTACTTC. Residues: CAISETTTRSYEQYF.

This clonotype came up a few times. The chain joins TRBV7-9 to TRBJ2-1; 7 bases fit TRBD2. Trimming took 5 bases from V and 8 from J; bases not matched to a gene: 3. Germline V gives CDR1 SEHNR, CDR2 FQNEAQ (reference sequence). The CDR3 spans 12 residues. CDR3 coding DNA: TGTGCCAGCAGCGGTGGGGGGGATGAGCAGTTCTTC. It codes for CASSGGGDEQFF.

The chain uses TRBV9 and TRBJ2-6; D perhaps matches TRBD1 (5 bases). Germline CDR1 is SGDLS and CDR2 is YYNGEE. The CDR3 extends over 18 amino acids. The V end was cut by 3 bases, the J end by 0 bases, with 16 bases between. CDR3 sequence: CASSGQTATHSGANVLTF. CDR3 in DNA: TGTGCCAGCAGCGGACAGACAGCCACCCACTCTGGGGCCAACGTCCTGACTTTC.

The chain couples TRBV24-1 to TRBJ2-1; 8 nucleotides agree with TRBD1. Germline CDR1 is KGHDR and CDR2 is SFDVKD. The CDR3 sequence is 14 residues long. V dropped 3 bases and J dropped 6; count of bases not matched to a gene: 3. CDR3 loop: CATSDADRVNEQFF. CDR3 sequence (DNA): TGTGCCACCAGTGATGCGGACAGGGTCAATGAGCAGTTCTTC.